This is a list of T cell receptor beta chains from one sample in a study of blood T cells in healthy people across ages. TCRdb called the 5' RACE reads again in MiXCR, with one record for every CDR3 protein. The repertoire includes some 850,000 distinct CDR3 sequences, about a quarter of them detected once, and 2.5% to 3.5% sits in the top ten. This sample also belongs to another study, concerning T cells of mothers and their children.

The sample comprised blood. Every receptor here comes from a boy under 18 in good health. Each CDR3 is given with its conserved first and last residue. Each record gives: D gene, J gene, V gene, clone size, CDR3 length, CDR3 protein, CDR3 DNA. A D gene is named only where the DNA matches it firmly. Expanded clones get a size class; other rows say once, few or many, or leave the size out.

TRBD1 | TRBJ1-1 | TRBV20-1 | few | 15 | CSAPGQGEKGVEAFF | TGCAGTGCTCCAGGACAGGGGGAGAAAGGGGTTGAAGCTTTCTTT
TRBD1 | TRBJ2-4 | TRBV28 | few | 15 | CASSSPGTGHHIQYF | TGTGCCAGCAGCTCGCCCGGGACAGGCCACCACATTCAGTACTTC
TRBD2 | TRBJ2-5 | TRBV7-3 | . | 14 | CASSSVAGDPIKYF | TGTGCCAGCAGCTCCGTAGCGGGGGATCCGATAAAGTACTTC
TRBD1 | TRBJ2-7 | TRBV20-1 | few | 16 | CSARQTSDRGVYEQYF | TGCAGTGCTAGACAGACCTCTGACAGGGGAGTTTACGAGCAGTACTTC
TRBD1 | TRBJ1-2 | TRBV6-5 | . | 16 | CASSYSTYRGHYGYTF | TGTGCCAGCAGTTACTCGACGTACAGGGGCCACTATGGCTACACCTTC
. | TRBJ1-6 | TRBV12-3/TRBV12-4 | few | 13 | CASSPEYNSPLHF | TGTGCCAGCAGTCCCGAGTATAATTCACCCCTCCACTTT
TRBD1 | TRBJ2-2 | TRBV29-1 | few | 12 | CSGETGGRELFF | TGCAGCGGCGAAACAGGGGGAAGGGAGCTGTTTTTT
TRBD2 | TRBJ2-3 | TRBV9 | few | 15 | CASSLSGANTDTQYF | TGTGCCAGCAGCCTTAGCGGGGCGAACACAGATACGCAGTATTTT
. | TRBJ2-1 | TRBV20-1 | few | 13 | CSAPPLGAGEQFF | TGCAGTGCTCCTCCATTGGGAGCCGGGGAGCAGTTCTTC
TRBD2 | TRBJ2-3 | TRBV6-1 | . | 15 | CASSELLAGIDTQYF | TGTGCCAGCAGTGAATTGCTAGCGGGTATAGATACGCAGTATTTT
TRBD1 | TRBJ2-5 | TRBV20-1 | . | 13 | CSARAGTEETQYF | TGCAGTGCTAGAGCAGGGACAGAAGAGACCCAGTACTTC
. | TRBJ1-1 | TRBV20-1 | . | 13 | CSARAAVNTEAFF | TGCAGTGCTAGAGCCGCAGTGAACACTGAAGCTTTCTTT
. | TRBJ1-6 | TRBV2 | few | 17 | CASSLRQQNSYNSPLHF | TGTGCCAGCAGCCTACGGCAGCAAAACTCCTATAATTCACCCCTCCACTTT
. | TRBJ2-5 | TRBV27 | few | 16 | CASSKVAVPDRETQYF | TGTGCCAGCAGTAAAGTAGCGGTCCCAGATCGGGAGACCCAGTACTTC
. | TRBJ2-5 | TRBV5-1 | few | 14 | CASSFGPARETQYF | TGCGCCAGCAGCTTCGGGCCTGCTAGGGAGACCCAGTACTTC
. | TRBJ1-5 | TRBV5-1 | . | 17 | CASSLGPGRNSDQPLHF | TGCGCCAGCAGCCTGGGACCGGGACGAAATAGCGATCAGCCCCTGCATTTT
TRBD2 | TRBJ2-5 | TRBV9 | . | 16 | CASSVSLAGVKETQYF | TGTGCCAGCAGCGTAAGCTTAGCGGGAGTGAAAGAGACCCAGTACTTC
. | TRBJ1-2 | TRBV4-1 | . | 15 | CASSQDPKEDYGYTF | TGCGCCAGCAGCCAAGATCCAAAGGAAGACTATGGCTACACCTTC
. | TRBJ2-4 | TRBV28 | . | 15 | CASSSAGNIQYFQYF | TGTGCCAGCAGTTCCGCAGGGAACATTCAGTACTTTCAGTACTTC
TRBD2 | TRBJ2-1 | TRBV15 | few | 16 | CATSRGRGDSYNEQFF | TGTGCCACCAGCAGAGGACGGGGGGACTCCTACAATGAGCAGTTCTTC
. | TRBJ2-1 | TRBV28 | few | 14 | CASSLGYSYNEQFF | TGTGCCAGCAGTTTAGGCTACAGCTACAATGAGCAGTTCTTC
. | TRBJ2-4 | TRBV4-3 | . | 17 | CASSQPTGGSKVFIQYF | TGCGCCAGCAGCCAACCGACTGGTGGTAGCAAGGTCTTCATTCAGTACTTC